The table lists the clone carrying this T cell receptor beta chain with a few counts. Its antigen is undetermined. The record originates from a study of T cells after yellow fever vaccination. Notes on the study in general: Faster peaking, at day 5 versus 15, marked a secondary response that was weaker. FACS-sorted repertoires could harbor abundant contaminating bulk-population clonotypes.

Deletions cut 3 bases from V and 9 bases from J, with 16 bases between. CDR3 length: 14 residues. Germline CDR1 is LGHDT and CDR2 is YNNKEL (reference sequence). The authors made TCR cDNA by 5'RACE template switching, adding a universal primer site and UMIs. One entry per CDR3 protein, called by TCRdb with MiXCR from the 5' RACE reads. The table shows hundreds of thousands of distinct CDR3 sequences, with around a sixth occurring only once. V is TRBV3-1 and J is TRBJ2-3; D is perhaps TRBD2 (5 bases). This TCR came from a man younger than 35 who received the YFV17D yellow fever vaccine. The sample in question was PBMCs, obtained before the yellow fever booster vaccination. CDR3 sequence (DNA): TGTGCCAGCAGCCAGGACTCTCAAGGGCGAACGCAGTATTTT. Encoded protein: CASSQDSQGRTQYF.